This TCR beta chain originates from a study of blood T cells in healthy people across ages. Study results and caveats: Naive T cell percentage strongly correlated with TCR beta diversity. CMV infection status of these donors was not known.

Then a second PCR, running roughly 6 to 12 cycles, was carried out with a sample-barcoded 5' primer and a J-beta primer mix. A template-switch adaptor with 12 random nucleotides tagged each cDNA molecule. TCRdb processed the 5' RACE reads anew with MiXCR; each CDR3 protein has one entry. Here the sample spans some 1.4 million distinct CDR3 sequences, 42% being singletons. This clonotype was observed a handful of times. Its antigen is unknown. Samples each had at least 5 micrograms of total RNA extracted. Trimming cost V 4 bases and J 0 bases, with 9 bases left between them. This CDR3 comprises 15 residues. The germline gives CDR1 MGHRA, CDR2 YSYEKL.

The receptor comes from a woman between 18 and 29 years old in good health. The sequenced sample was blood. This chain links TRBV4-1 with TRBJ1-4; D not certain. The CDR3 coding sequence is TGCGCCAGCAGCCCTTACACTGCAACTAATGAAAAACTGTTTTTT. Translating gives CASSPYTATNEKLFF.